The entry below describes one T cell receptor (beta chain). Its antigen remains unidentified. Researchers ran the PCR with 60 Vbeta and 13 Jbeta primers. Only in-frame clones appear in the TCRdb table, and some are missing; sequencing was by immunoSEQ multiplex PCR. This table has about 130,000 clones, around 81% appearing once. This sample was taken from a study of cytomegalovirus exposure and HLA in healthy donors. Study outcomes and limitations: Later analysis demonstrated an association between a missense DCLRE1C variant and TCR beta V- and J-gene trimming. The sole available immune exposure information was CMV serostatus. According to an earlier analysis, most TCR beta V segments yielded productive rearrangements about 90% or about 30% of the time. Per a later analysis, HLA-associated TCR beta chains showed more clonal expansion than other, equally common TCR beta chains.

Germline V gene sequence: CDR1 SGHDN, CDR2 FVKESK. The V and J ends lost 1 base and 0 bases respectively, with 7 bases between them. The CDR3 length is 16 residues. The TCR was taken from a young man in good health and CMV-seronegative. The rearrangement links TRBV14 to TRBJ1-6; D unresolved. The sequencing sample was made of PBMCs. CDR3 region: CASSQGRSSYNSPLHF. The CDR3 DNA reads TGTGCCAGCAGCCAAGGACGGAGCTCCTATAATTCACCCCTCCACTTT.